This T cell receptor beta chain emerged from a study of STAT3 mutations in large granular lymphocyte leukemia. The V gene lost 1 base and the J gene lost 4 bases, with 5 bases spanning the gap. The CDR3 contains 13 residues. Germline V gives CDR1 SEHNR, CDR2 FQNEAQ (reference sequence). Libraries were prepared by immunoSEQ multiplex PCR; TCRdb keeps only in-frame clonotypes and omits some of them. The sample holds 6,000 or so clones, about 35% seen once. This clone was seen a single time. Antigen specificity is unknown. General study findings and limits: At least one immunodominant TCR beta clonotype appeared in every T-cell large granular lymphocyte leukemia patient.

Sequenced sample: peripheral blood mononuclear cells. The receptor was isolated from a woman in her thirties or forties with T-cell large granular lymphocyte leukemia. Some clones in this sample may be carry-over from other donors' samples. V gene TRBV7-9 combines with J gene TRBJ2-1; D is uncertain. This CDR3 is CASSLGEYNEQFF. The CDR3 region has the DNA TGTGCCAGCAGCTTAGGGGAATACAATGAGCAGTTCTTC. The whole variable domain, remainder taken from reference TRBV7-9 and TRBJ2-1, is DTGVSQNPRHKITKRGQNVTFRCDPISEHNRLYWYRQTLGQGPEFLTYFQNEAQLEKSRLLSDRFSAERPKGSFSTLEIQRTEQGDSAMYLCASSLGEYNEQFFGPGTRLTVL.